This TCR beta chain originates from a study of shared clonotypes between healthy human individuals (dated by TCRdb to the early 2020s). Context from the whole study: A couple of women and three men aged 18 to 49 years were included in the cohort. For each donor, three plates each were used for CD4 naive and CD4 memory, two plates were used for CD8 naive, and one plate was used for CD8 memory. Blood TCR repertoires of several healthy adults were deeply sequenced to estimate repertoire size and the extent of clonotype sharing between individuals. Different laboratories and diverse techniques were used to prepare libraries and sequence TCR repertoires, to increase sequencing depth and limit assay-specific biases. Between about 0.85 and 8.9 billion PBMCs per donor were obtained by leukapheresis. The paper's findings and limits, for the study overall: Because the study included only a small number of donors, the genetic and exposure-history diversity represented was limited. When several donors were compared, the shared fraction of clonotypes was 5% to 6.5% for naive CD4, about 4% for naive CD8, more than 2% for memory CD4, and 0.4% for memory CD8. Incomplete sequencing was indicated by rarefaction of sorted-subset datasets, despite the large sequencing depth. Pairwise subsampling led to the expectation that sequencing depth would affect the degree of clonotype sharing among donors. Naive subsets generally had larger estimated clonotype richness than memory subsets. Sampling was limited to blood, and TCR repertoires in tissue likely differ from TCR repertoires in blood. Compared with non-shared clonotypes, the clonotypes found in all four sorted-subset donors had higher generation probabilities.

TCR CDR3 regions were amplified from genomic DNA by multiplex PCR using the deep immunoSEQ assay. For each cell subset, the extracted genomic DNA was distributed evenly across all wells of several immunoSEQ 96-well plates, and each plate served as one replicate. For sorted subsets, each replicate PCR was loaded with roughly 190 ng genomic DNA, equivalent to 30,000 or so T cell genomes. The purified libraries were quantified using a Qubit 3.0 fluorometer, sized with a Bioanalyzer 2100, and then quantified again using the KAPA Library Quantification kit. Each immunoSEQ 96-well plate was sequenced on its own single-read 150-cycle Illumina NextSeq 550 flow cell. Per the source publication's procedure: Because the immunoSEQ output held only junctional sequences and lacked quality scores, the filtering could not match the filtering applied to full-length reads. Sequences were annotated with PyIR, a Python wrapper for IgBLAST v1.9, and V/J genes and CDR3 were assigned using IMGT germline references. Reads were filtered out if the reads had weak V/J assignments (E-value above 1e-6), no CDR3, stop codons, out-of-frame junctions, or ambiguous translated residues. V3J clonotypes were defined as sequences sharing an identical inferred V gene, J gene, and CDR3 amino acid sequence. Percentage overlap between repertoires was computed as shared unique clonotypes divided by the size of the smaller repertoire. RTK rarefaction, the Chao1 estimator, and Recon v2.1 estimates of unobserved clonotypes were used to assess repertoire richness. For all TCRbeta clonotypes obtained by the gDNA method from a handful of donors, generation probabilities were computed with OLGA. TCRdb's version of the immuneACCESS table is confined to in-frame rearrangements and falls short of the full clone set. An unresolved V gene accounts for under half of the shortfall where checked; the remainder is of unknown origin. V and J calls and clone size are given by that table; D and trimming were obtained from the DNA. Across this sample there are approximately 530,000 clones, with approximately 95% seen only once. Of the sample, about 0.059% falls within the top ten clones.

Donors were healthy HIV-negative adults with no recently reported acute infections or vaccinations. All donors were Caucasian adults living in Nashville, Tennessee, USA. CD4+ T cells were enriched by magnetic negative selection; naive cells were then positively selected on CD45RA, and the negative fraction formed the memory subset. Blood was obtained by leukapheresis, after which PBMCs were separated by Ficoll-Histopaque density gradient centrifugation and cryopreserved in liquid nitrogen vapor phase. Analytical flow cytometry was used to check the purity and quantity of every magnetically sorted T cell population. Genomic DNA was isolated from every sorted fraction and measured by UV absorbance on a Nanodrop 2000c. The CDR3 runs 14 residues from the cysteine to the phenylalanine. The kept DNA is CDR3 alone, 42 bases in frame from the first base. V and J are trimmed by 9 bases and 3 bases, and the gene matches miss 8 bases of the junction. CDR1 is given as SNHLY and CDR2 as FYNNEI, both from the germline V gene.

Of note for this clone: What this receptor recognizes is not known. The record has no base qualities; no much larger clone is one base away.

The material sequenced was naive CD4+ T cells sorted from blood. The sample's cell subset or site label, in plain terms: CD45RA+ positively selected. The TCR originated in a woman younger than 45 in good health. The receptor chain draws on TRBV2 and TRBJ2-7, with TRBD2 matching 10 junction bases. CDR3 protein: CARDRLAGNYEQYF. In nucleotide form, the sequence is TGTGCCAGGGATCGACTAGCGGGTAACTACGAGCAGTACTTC. With the rest looked up from the reference TRBV2 and TRBJ2-7 genes rather than sequenced, the full variable domain is EPEVTQTPSHQVTQMGQEVILRCVPISNHLYFYWYRQILGQKVEFLVSFYNNEISEKSEIFDDQFSVERPDGSNFTLKIRSTKLEDSAMYFCARDRLAGNYEQYFGPGTRLTVT.